The 15 T cell receptor beta chains below come from one sample, sequenced in a study of sequential checkpoint blockade in melanoma. Clones were read by immunoSEQ multiplex PCR, and TCRdb kept only the in-frame ones, dropping some. This sample yields 17,000 or so clones, of which 73% are seen a single time; about a fifth belongs to the top ten. Stated treatment: randomized to nivolumab then ipilimumab (arm A) or the reverse (arm B). Material: CD8+ T cells sorted from blood (inferred from file names), obtained from a patient given nivolumab and ipilimumab in sequence. The receptors here all came from a human donor with melanoma.

This clone was detected once. This chain uses TRBV14 with TRBJ2-1; the match to TRBD1 covers 8 bases. CDR3 length equals 14 residues. The V gene's germline CDR1 is SGHDN and CDR2 FVKESK. Unmatched junction bases numbered 6, after V lost 7 bases and J lost 4 bases. The CDR3 loop reads CASTPWTGYNEQFF. As DNA, the CDR3 is TGTGCCAGCACACCCTGGACAGGGTACAATGAGCAGTTCTTC.

By proportion, this clone is medium-sized. The sample has other DNA sequences that encode this CDR3 too. V and J are TRBV5-1 and TRBJ1-5; the match to TRBD1 covers 7 bases. V shed 0 bases, J shed 5 bases, and the junction held 2 bases outside the gene matches. Germline CDR1 and CDR2: SGHRS and YFSETQ. The length of the CDR3 is 14 residues. CDR3 loop: CASSLGQGDQPQHF. CDR3 DNA: TGCGCCAGCAGCTTGGGACAGGGTGATCAGCCCCAGCATTTT.

V gene TRBV6-4 combines with J gene TRBJ2-6; D call uncertain. There are 15 residues in the CDR3. Germline CDR1 is MRHNA and CDR2 is SNTAGT. V gave up 2 bases and J gave up 0 bases, with 5 bases separating them. This CDR3 reads CASSDRSSGANVLTF. The DNA for the CDR3 is TGTGCCAGCAGTGACCGGAGCTCTGGGGCCAACGTCCTGACTTTC.

V gene TRBV6-1 combines with J gene TRBJ2-1; 8 bases align to TRBD2. J was trimmed by 2 bases and V by 6 bases; bases with no gene match: 6. The length of the CDR3 is 15 residues. The germline gives CDR1 MNHNS, CDR2 SASEGT. This CDR3 reads CASRKTSEPYNEQFF. CDR3 nucleotides: TGTGCCAGCAGGAAGACTAGCGAACCCTACAATGAGCAGTTCTTC.

V usage is TRBV7-6 and J usage is TRBJ2-7; D possibly corresponds to TRBD2 (5 bases). V was shortened by 5 bases and J by 2 bases, with 16 bases between the two germline ends. The germline gives CDR1 SGHVS, CDR2 FNYEAQ. This CDR3 contains 15 residues. CDR3 sequence reads: CASSERWESTYEQYF. Here the CDR3 DNA reads TGTGCCAGCAGCGAAAGGTGGGAGTCGACCTACGAGCAGTACTTC.

This clone was observed once. J is TRBJ2-1 and V is TRBV13; 11 nucleotides agree with TRBD2. The V segment lost 4 bases and the J segment 3 bases; nucleotides outside the gene matches: 5. Germline CDR1 and CDR2: PRHDT and FYEKMQ (reference sequence). The CDR3 loop spans 16 amino acids. The CDR3, as DNA: TGTGCCAGCAGCTCCAGACTAGCGGGGTACTACAATGAGCAGTTCTTC. It specifies CASSSRLAGYYNEQFF.

This clone was picked up a small number of times. Different DNA sequences within this sample yield the same CDR3. This chain links TRBV9 with TRBJ2-2; a weak D match, TRBD1 (6 bases). The CDR3 is made up of 13 amino acids. The germline CDR1 and CDR2 sequences are SGDLS and YYNGEE. Trimming shortened V by 3 bases and J by 4 bases, and 7 bases separated the two germline ends. The CDR3 loop reads CASSETGTGELFF. The CDR3 DNA sequence: TGTGCCAGCAGCGAGACAGGCACCGGGGAGCTGTTTTTT.

This clone has only a few counts. The chain has TRBV11-2 and TRBJ2-5; 9 positions agree with TRBD2. The DNA end is more similar to TRBJ2-7, so the J call may be wrong. Germline assignment: CDR1 SGHAT and CDR2 FQNNGV. CDR3 length equals 17 residues. CDR3 in DNA: TGTGCCAGCAGCTTAGGGGGGCTAGCGGGACGCTCCTACGAGCAGTACTTC. It translates to CASSLGGLAGRSYEQYF.

The gene calls are TRBV16 and TRBJ2-1; the match to TRBD1 covers 7 bases. Germline V CDR1 and CDR2: KGHSY, FQNENV. With 1 base clipped from V and 10 bases from J, the junction kept 13 bases outside the gene matches. The CDR3 has 16 residues. CDR3 region: CASSQLGQGVRTEQFF. The CDR3 nucleotides read TGTGCCAGCAGCCAATTGGGCCAGGGGGTTCGGACCGAGCAGTTCTTC.

The chain carries TRBV7-9 and TRBJ1-2; D is unresolved. V lost 1 base and J 3 bases, leaving 12 bases between the germline ends. In germline, CDR1 is SEHNR, CDR2 FQNEAQ (reference sequence). This CDR3 spans 15 amino acids. The CDR3 loop is CASSLGGFRDYGYTF. Written as DNA, the CDR3 is TGTGCCAGCAGCTTAGGAGGGTTTCGTGACTATGGCTACACCTTC.

The rearrangement joins TRBV4-3 to TRBJ2-1, with D possibly matching TRBD2 (5 bases). The V and J ends lost 4 bases and 12 bases respectively, with 16 bases between them. Germline CDR1 reads LGHNA; CDR2 reads YSLEER. The CDR3 has 13 amino acids. CDR3 in DNA: TGCGCCAGCAGCCTAGGTGAGGGATCGGTGCAGTTCTTC. This translates into CASSLGEGSVQFF.

The chain is built from TRBV5-4 and TRBJ2-3, with 9 bases identical to TRBD2. Germline-derived CDR1 and CDR2 are SGHNT and YYREEE (reference sequence). The CDR3 totals 16 residues. With 0 bases clipped from V and 4 bases from J, the junction kept 6 bases outside the gene matches. Written as DNA, the CDR3 is TGTGCCAGCAGCTTGGGTAGCGGGGGCGGGGCAGATACGCAGTATTTT. This gives the protein CASSLGSGGGADTQYF.

The chain couples TRBV27 to TRBJ2-7; 10 bases map to TRBD1. V dropped 4 bases and J dropped 3; count of bases not matched to a gene: 6. CDR3 size: 15 residues. In germline, CDR1 is MNHEY, CDR2 SMNVEV (reference sequence). CDR3 amino acids: CASSSWTGGIYEQYF. The CDR3 DNA reads TGTGCCAGCAGTTCTTGGACAGGGGGGATCTACGAGCAGTACTTC.

This chain uses TRBV7-9 with TRBJ2-7; D may be TRBD2 (5 bases). This CDR3 is built from 14 residues. CDR1 is SEHNR, CDR2 FQNEAQ, per germline (reference sequence). V was pared by 5 bases and J by 0 bases, with 11 bases between. The CDR3, as DNA: TGTGCCAGCAGCCCGGAGGCAAGCTCCTACGAGCAGTACTTC. Translation gives CASSPEASSYEQYF.

V gene TRBV7-3 combines with J gene TRBJ2-3; TRBD2 might be the D (5 bases). There are 13 residues in the CDR3. Per germline, CDR1 SGHTA and CDR2 FQGTGA. V lost 5 bases and J lost 7, with 13 bases in between. DNA for the CDR3: TGTGCCAGCAGCCCTAGCCTAGCTAATACGCAGTATTTT. Translating gives CASSPSLANTQYF. The variable domain in full, completed from reference TRBV7-3 and TRBJ2-3, reads GAGVSQTPSNKVTEKGKYVELRCDPISGHTALYWYRQSLGQGPEFLIYFQGTGAADDSGLPNDRFFAVRPEGSVSTLKIQRTERGDSAVYLCASSPSLANTQYFGPGTRLTVL.